The 18 T cell receptor beta chains below all came from one sample that was sequenced in a study of T cell changes during pregnancy in multiple sclerosis. Sequencing used immunoSEQ multiplex PCR; TCRdb keeps in-frame clones, though not all of them. The sample yields around 40,000 clones, about nine tenths seen once. The sequences come from CD4+ T cells from peripheral blood mononuclear cells, collected after pregnancy. The source of these receptors is a female donor in good health, enrolled as a control in a pregnancy study.

This CDR3 is CASSIDLVGSGTSYEQYF. In DNA form, the CDR3 reads TGTGCCAGTAGTATAGATCTTGTCGGTAGCGGGACCTCCTACGAGCAGTACTTC. V is TRBV19 and J is TRBJ2-7; 8 nucleotides agree with TRBD2. Trimming cost V 0 bases and J 0 bases; bases outside gene matches: 10. This CDR3 is 18 amino acids long. Germline values: CDR1 LNHDA, CDR2 SQIVND (reference sequence).

The chain couples TRBV14 to TRBJ1-1; a possible D gene is TRBD1 (5 bases). The V and J ends lost 5 bases and 4 bases respectively, with 14 bases between them. This CDR3 has 14 residues. Germline CDR1 and CDR2: SGHDN and FVKESK. CDR3 residues: CASSYSPGGTEAFF. In DNA, the CDR3 is TGTGCCAGCAGCTACAGCCCCGGGGGCACTGAAGCTTTCTTT.

V usage is TRBV7-3 and J usage is TRBJ2-1; 10 nucleotides agree with TRBD2. Germline V gene sequence: CDR1 SGHTA, CDR2 FQGTGA. Germline trimming cut 2 bases from V and 9 bases from J; bases unmatched to any gene: 16. The CDR3 contains 18 residues. This chain's CDR3 is CASSLVPSGGLPISEQFF. The CDR3 nucleotides are TGTGCCAGCAGCTTAGTGCCTAGCGGGGGTCTCCCAATTAGTGAGCAGTTCTTC.

The V and J genes are TRBV7-3 and TRBJ2-3, with 7 bases fitting TRBD2. From germline, CDR1 is SGHTA and CDR2 FQGTGA. The trim removed 5 bases at V and 0 bases at J, leaving 11 bases unmatched. The CDR3 covers 17 residues. CDR3 in amino acids: CASSPTTSPRSTDTQYF. CDR3 coding DNA: TGTGCCAGCAGCCCAACGACTAGCCCAAGGAGCACAGATACGCAGTATTTT.

This clone was counted a few times. The J gene is TRBJ1-1, the V gene TRBV9, with no clear D. This CDR3 contains 14 residues. Per the germline V gene, CDR1 is SGDLS and CDR2 is YYNGEE. With 4 bases removed from V and 1 base from J, the gap between germline ends came to 11 bases. The CDR3 bases are TGTGCCAGCAGCCTGCGGGCAGAGAACACTGAAGCTTTCTTT. This encodes CASSLRAENTEAFF.

The chain couples TRBV10-3 to TRBJ1-1; 7 bases fit TRBD1. Germline values: CDR1 ENHRY, CDR2 SYGVKD. The CDR3 is 16 residues long. V was clipped by 3 bases and J by 1 base; unmatched bases: 8. The CDR3 DNA is TGTGCCATCAGTGATATAAGGGGGCAGGGGAACACTGAAGCTTTCTTT. Translation: CAISDIRGQGNTEAFF.

The chain is built from TRBV9 and TRBJ2-1, with D tentatively TRBD2 (7 bases). The CDR3 covers 18 residues. Trimming cost V 1 base and J 7 bases, with 24 bases left between them. Germline V gene sequence: CDR1 SGDLS, CDR2 YYNGEE. CDR3 bases: TGTGCCAGCAGCGTATCCAGAGGGCGGGGGCCAACTCCTAATGAGCAGTTCTTC. Amino acid sequence: CASSVSRGRGPTPNEQFF.

The count of this clone is one. The CDR3 spells CASRQGEFPNYGYTF. The CDR3 nucleotides are TGTGCCAGTCGACAGGGCGAATTCCCTAACTATGGCTACACCTTC. This chain uses TRBV19 with TRBJ1-2, with 7 bases lining up with TRBD1. J was trimmed by 0 bases and V by 8 bases; bases with no gene match: 9. The CDR3 totals 15 residues. Germline V gene lookup returns CDR1 LNHDA and CDR2 SQIVND (reference sequence).

This chain links TRBV30 with TRBJ2-1, with TRBD2 identical over 10 bases. The V and J ends lost 1 base and 5 bases, in that order; junction bases with no gene match: 5. CDR1 and CDR2 from the germline V gene are GTSNPN and SVGIG (reference sequence). This CDR3 is built from 15 residues. The CDR3 reads CAWSGLSGRDNEQFF. The CDR3, as DNA: TGTGCCTGGAGTGGTCTCAGCGGGAGGGACAATGAGCAGTTCTTC.

J is TRBJ2-1 and V is TRBV27; 10 positions agree with TRBD2. The junction had 17 bases not matched to a gene; V was cut back by 8 bases and J by 1 base. CDR1 and CDR2 (germline): MNHEY, SMNVEV (reference sequence). There are 19 residues in the CDR3. CDR3 bases: TGTGCCAGCTCCACGGGAAGCGGGAGGGCCTTCAATTCCTACAATGAGCAGTTCTTC. This sequence encodes CASSTGSGRAFNSYNEQFF.

V and J are TRBV11-2 and TRBJ1-1; weak D call: TRBD1 (5 bases). Germline V gives CDR1 SGHAT, CDR2 FQNNGV. Trimming left V 5 bases short and J 0 bases short, with 13 bases between. This CDR3 is 15 amino acids long. For the CDR3, the DNA is TGTGCCAGCAGCCTCCGCGGGGGTTTGAACACTGAAGCTTTCTTT. Its protein product is CASSLRGGLNTEAFF.

The chain uses TRBV19 and TRBJ1-5; 8 bases line up with TRBD1. The CDR3 is 16 amino acids. CDR1 is LNHDA and CDR2 is SQIVND in the germline V gene (reference sequence). The V segment lost 4 bases and the J segment 0 bases; nucleotides outside the gene matches: 5. CDR3 nucleotides: TGTGCCAGTAGTACGGACAGGGACTATAGCAATCAGCCCCAGCATTTT. It encodes CASSTDRDYSNQPQHF. Drawing the rest from reference TRBV19 and TRBJ1-5, the complete variable domain is DGGITQSPKYLFRKEGQNVTLSCEQNLNHDAMYWYRQDPGQGLRLIYYSQIVNDFQKGDIAEGYSVSREKKESFPLTVTSAQKNPTAFYLCASSTDRDYSNQPQHFGDGTRLSIL.

The chain employs TRBV29-1 and TRBJ1-2; D not certain. The CDR3 contains 11 residues. Germline V gene sequence: CDR1 SQVTM, CDR2 ANQGSEA. V lost 7 bases, J lost 8 bases, and 14 bases lay in between. The CDR3 DNA reads TGCAGCGCAATGATTGTTCGGGGCTACACCTTC. Protein sequence: CSAMIVRGYTF.

V usage is TRBV6-5 and J usage is TRBJ1-1; the D gene is possibly TRBD1 (6 bases). Trimming cost V 7 bases and J 6 bases, with 15 bases left between them. Per the germline V gene, CDR1 is MNHEY and CDR2 is SVGAGI. The CDR3 runs 13 residues. Written as DNA, the CDR3 is TGTGCCAGCAAGTCAACAGGGTTCTCTGAAGCTTTCTTT. It specifies CASKSTGFSEAFF.

V usage is TRBV18 and J usage is TRBJ2-3; 7 nucleotides align to TRBD1. CDR1 is KGHSH and CDR2 is LQKENI in the germline V gene. The CDR3 loop spans 16 amino acids. J lost 0 bases, V lost 3 bases, and 6 bases had no gene match. The CDR3 DNA sequence: TGTGCCAGCTCACCCCCCGACAGGGCCAGCACAGATACGCAGTATTTT. Its protein is CASSPPDRASTDTQYF. Full variable domain (rest looked up from reference TRBV18 and TRBJ2-3): NAGVMQNPRHLVRRRGQEARLRCSPMKGHSHVYWYRQLPEEGLKFMVYLQKENIIDESGMPKERFSAEFPKEGPSILRIQQVVRGDSAAYFCASSPPDRASTDTQYFGPGTRLTVL.

The chain uses TRBV10-3 and TRBJ2-5; D perhaps matches TRBD2 (6 bases). Germline CDR1 ENHRY, CDR2 SYGVKD. Trimming cost V 5 bases and J 1 base, with 8 bases left between them. The CDR3 runs 13 residues. CDR3 amino acids: CAISRDSQETQYF. The CDR3 DNA sequence: TGTGCCATCAGTAGGGACTCCCAAGAGACCCAGTACTTC.

The rearrangement uses TRBV7-6 and TRBJ2-7; D is undetermined. Looked up from germline, CDR1 is SGHVS and CDR2 is FNYEAQ. The CDR3 runs to 14 residues. V lost 2 bases and J lost 2, with 10 bases in between. DNA of the CDR3: TGTGCCAGCAGCTTACAGGATATCCCCTACGAGCAGTACTTC. Translation gives CASSLQDIPYEQYF.

The V gene is TRBV28, the J gene TRBJ1-2, with TRBD1 identical over 10 bases. Germline V gives CDR1 MDHEN, CDR2 SYDVKM. The CDR3 sequence is 16 residues long. V lost 5 bases and J lost 6; bases outside the gene matches: 12. The CDR3 nucleotides read TGTGCCAGCAGTCTTTTACAGGGACAGGGGTTAAATGGCTACACCTTC. Translation gives CASSLLQGQGLNGYTF.